This T cell receptor beta chain was found in a study of cytomegalovirus exposure and HLA in healthy donors. Whole-study context: Approximately 85 million unique TCRs from HLA-typed donors were held in an early data release. Study-wide results and caveats: An apparent linkage of common viral pathogens to several of the most significant clusters emerged in a later analysis.

The PCR had 60 Vbeta and 13 Jbeta primers. TCRdb keeps only in-frame clones here, not all; method: immunoSEQ multiplex PCR. Of fewer than 150,000 clones in the sample, about 86% were seen once. This CDR3 spans 13 amino acids. Germline-derived CDR1 and CDR2 are SGHTA and FQGNSA. V was pared by 4 bases and J by 7 bases, with 7 bases of the junction left unmatched. Each donor was healthy, and each was a bone marrow donor. This clone was recorded only once. Its target is unknown. Material for sequencing was PBMCs. This receptor was obtained from a man aged 35 to 55 in good health and CMV-seropositive. J is TRBJ2-7 and V is TRBV7-2; 7 bases line up with TRBD2. CDR3 in amino acids: CASSSQGSGEQYF. The DNA for the CDR3 is TGTGCCAGCAGCTCCCAGGGTAGCGGGGAGCAGTACTTC.